Each of the 31 T cell receptor beta chains below was sequenced from the same sample in a study of blood T cell repertoires in COVID-19. Measured with immunoSEQ multiplex PCR; TCRdb has only the in-frame clones, and not every one. The sample holds around 28,000 clones, roughly nine tenths seen once. Sequenced material: peripheral blood. The receptors shown here come from a man older than 75 with acute or convalescent COVID-19.

This clone has just a few counts. This chain joins TRBV10-3 and TRBJ2-4; 7 nucleotides match TRBD2. Germline CDR1 and CDR2: ENHRY and SYGVKD. The length of the CDR3 is 18 residues. Germline trimming cut 2 bases from V and 7 bases from J; bases unmatched to any gene: 17. The CDR3 DNA is TGTGCCATCAGTGAGGATAGACTAGCTGCTGGTGGCTTGAACATTCAGTACTTC. Protein: CAISEDRLAAGGLNIQYF.

This chain uses TRBV7-8 with TRBJ2-2, with D tentatively TRBD2 (5 bases). Germline CDR1 SGHVS, CDR2 FQNEAQ. The CDR3 is made up of 13 amino acids. V lost 7 bases and J 7 bases, leaving 13 bases between the germline ends. CDR3 loop: CASTQMSGGELFF. The CDR3 DNA reads TGTGCCAGCACCCAAATGAGCGGCGGGGAGCTGTTTTTT.

The chain links TRBV11-1 to TRBJ1-6, with D possibly being TRBD1 (5 bases). This CDR3 has 16 amino acids. V dropped 4 bases and J dropped 0 bases, with 10 bases sitting between them. Germline V gives CDR1 SGHAT, CDR2 FQDESV (reference sequence). The CDR3 reads CASSSSRDSYNSPLHF. As DNA, the CDR3 is TGTGCCAGCAGCTCGAGCAGGGACTCCTATAATTCACCCCTCCACTTT.

The chain carries TRBV19 and TRBJ2-3; 7 positions match TRBD1. The CDR3 sequence is 16 residues long. The V segment lost 4 bases and the J segment 5 bases; nucleotides outside the gene matches: 12. Germline V gene sequence: CDR1 LNHDA, CDR2 SQIVND (reference sequence). This CDR3 is CASSTFRDREGDTQYF. The DNA of the CDR3 is TGTGCCAGTAGTACCTTCCGGGACAGAGAGGGAGATACGCAGTATTTT.

This clone appeared once. This sequence joins TRBV25-1 and TRBJ1-2; perhaps TRBD1 as D (6 bases). The germline CDR1 and CDR2 sequences are MGHDK and SYGVNS. V lost 9 bases and J lost 2, with 10 bases in between. The CDR3 contains 12 residues. This chain's CDR3 is CASRQGNYGYTF. For the CDR3, the DNA is TGTGCCAGTAGGCAGGGGAACTATGGCTACACCTTC.

This chain joins TRBV4-1 and TRBJ1-2; no firm D call. Germline CDR1 and CDR2: MGHRA and YSYEKL. CDR3 length: 14 amino acids. Trimming took off 0 bases at V and 8 bases at J, with 13 bases between the two ends. The chain's CDR3 is CASSQDGGSIGYTF. The CDR3 region has the DNA TGCGCCAGCAGCCAAGACGGAGGTTCCATAGGCTACACCTTC.

The chain links TRBV18 to TRBJ1-1, with D maybe TRBD1 (6 bases). This CDR3 comprises 13 residues. V was pared by 6 bases and J by 0 bases, with 8 bases between. Germline CDR1 is KGHSH and CDR2 is LQKENI. DNA for the CDR3: TGTGCCAGCTCCGGGACACTGAACACTGAAGCTTTCTTT. Encoded protein: CASSGTLNTEAFF.

V is TRBV19 and J is TRBJ2-7, with a tentative D call TRBD1 (6 bases). In germline, CDR1 is LNHDA, CDR2 SQIVND (reference sequence). Trimming pared 4 bases from V and 2 bases from J, leaving 15 bases between. The CDR3 runs 15 residues. CDR3 nucleotides: TGTGCCAGTAGTAACCCCGGGACACGGGCCTACGAGCAGTACTTC. Amino acids: CASSNPGTRAYEQYF.

V usage is TRBV5-4 and J usage is TRBJ1-2; D is unclear. CDR3 length: 15 amino acids. With 0 bases removed from V and 8 bases from J, the gap between germline ends came to 17 bases. CDR1 is SGHNT and CDR2 is YYREEE in the germline V gene (reference sequence). The CDR3 sequence: CASSLAFARLEGYTF. The CDR3 DNA is TGTGCCAGCAGCTTGGCGTTCGCTCGACTTGAAGGCTACACCTTC.

The chain couples TRBV20-1 to TRBJ2-1; 12 bases line up with TRBD2. V was clipped by 5 bases and J by 7 bases; unmatched bases: 6. Germline CDR1 DFQATT, CDR2 SNEGSKA (reference sequence). The CDR3 covers 14 residues. Written as DNA, the CDR3 is TGCAGTGCTCGTGGACTAGCGGGATCTAATGAGCAGTTCTTC. Its protein product is CSARGLAGSNEQFF.

The J gene is TRBJ1-1, the V gene TRBV5-1; tentative D call: TRBD1 (6 bases). The germline V and J ends were trimmed by 4 bases and 6 bases, with 19 bases remaining between them. CDR3 length: 15 amino acids. Germline CDR1 reads SGHRS; CDR2 reads YFSETQ. The CDR3 coding sequence is TGCGCCAGCAGCCTAAAACAGGGAGCTGGGGCTGAAGCTTTCTTT. Amino acid sequence: CASSLKQGAGAEAFF.

The rearrangement links TRBV6-5 to TRBJ2-5; 10 bases fit TRBD1. Germline V lookup: CDR1 MNHEY, CDR2 SVGAGI. V gave up 5 bases and J gave up 6 bases; unmatched junction bases: 3. CDR3 size: 13 residues. Written as DNA, the CDR3 is TGTGCCAGCAGTCGGGGACAGGGGAAGACCCAGTACTTC. Protein: CASSRGQGKTQYF.

The CDR3: CASSSLAWNTEAFF. The CDR3 nucleotides read TGTGCCAGCAGCTCGCTTGCGTGGAACACTGAAGCTTTCTTT. This rearrangement joins TRBV7-8 to TRBJ1-1; no reliable D call. The V end lost 4 bases, the J end lost 1 base, and 10 bases lay between the germline ends. Germline assignment: CDR1 SGHVS and CDR2 FQNEAQ. The CDR3 consists of 14 residues.

The chain is built from TRBV5-6 and TRBJ2-7, with D hard to call. The germline V gene has CDR1 SGHDT and CDR2 YYEEEE. The CDR3 has 13 residues. The V gene lost 0 bases and the J gene lost 5 bases, with 9 bases spanning the gap. CDR3 sequence: CASSLGLINEQYF. Written as DNA, the CDR3 is TGTGCCAGCAGCTTGGGACTGATAAACGAGCAGTACTTC.

The J gene is TRBJ2-5, the V gene TRBV4-1; D possibly corresponds to TRBD1 (6 bases). There are 15 residues in the CDR3. V dropped 0 bases and J dropped 5 bases, with 13 bases sitting between them. The germline V gene encodes CDR1 MGHRA and CDR2 YSYEKL. The CDR3 DNA follows: TGCGCCAGCAGCCAAGATGGAGGCCAGGGGGAGACCCAGTACTTC. Its translation is CASSQDGGQGETQYF.

The V and J genes are TRBV7-9 and TRBJ1-5, with no clear D. This CDR3 comprises 12 residues. Germline CDR1 and CDR2: SEHNR and FQNEAQ (reference sequence). V was pared by 4 bases and J by 3 bases, with 4 bases between. The CDR3 sequence: CASSSHNQPQHF. The CDR3 nucleotides are TGTGCCAGCAGCTCCCACAATCAGCCCCAGCATTTT.

This clone was seen only once. The rearrangement links TRBV15 to TRBJ1-1, with 7 bases that match TRBD1. The CDR3 runs 14 residues. Germline-derived CDR1 and CDR2 are LNHNV and YYDKDF (reference sequence). With V trimmed by 1 base and J by 5 bases, 4 bases remained unmatched. The DNA of the CDR3 is TGTGCCACCAGCAGAGGACAGGGTCGGACTGAAGCTTTCTTT. It encodes CATSRGQGRTEAFF.

This sequence joins TRBV5-5 and TRBJ2-3, with 13 bases aligning to TRBD2. V shed 5 bases, J shed 5 bases, and the junction held 2 bases outside the gene matches. The CDR3 is made up of 14 amino acids. Germline V gene lookup returns CDR1 SGHKS and CDR2 YYEKEE (reference sequence). CDR3: CASRGLAGVDTQYF. CDR3 nucleotides: TGTGCCAGCAGAGGACTAGCGGGAGTAGATACGCAGTATTTT.

The J gene is TRBJ1-4, the V gene TRBV6-5; D unresolved. This CDR3 is 15 amino acids long. Germline values: CDR1 MNHEY, CDR2 SVGAGI. Trimming pared 0 bases from V and 3 bases from J, leaving 8 bases between. As DNA, the CDR3 is TGTGCCAGCAGTTACTCATGGGAGGCTAATGAAAAACTGTTTTTT. Protein sequence: CASSYSWEANEKLFF.

The J gene is TRBJ2-7, the V gene TRBV9; a possible D gene is TRBD2 (6 bases). Germline CDR1 reads SGDLS; CDR2 reads YYNGEE. V was trimmed by 0 bases and J by 1 base, leaving 11 bases between them. The CDR3 is 15 amino acids. The CDR3 loop is CASSVGDGTSYEQYF. The CDR3 DNA is TGTGCCAGCAGCGTAGGAGATGGGACTTCCTACGAGCAGTACTTC.

This chain links TRBV27 with TRBJ1-1; 7 nucleotides agree with TRBD1. The V gene's germline CDR1 is MNHEY and CDR2 SMNVEV (reference sequence). Losses at the gene ends were 6 bases for V and 7 bases for J; bases not matched to a gene: 8. The CDR3 is 13 residues long. Here the CDR3 DNA reads TGTGCCAGCAGCTGGGGGACAGAAGGTGAAGCTTTCTTT. Encoded protein: CASSWGTEGEAFF.

The V call is TRBV2, the J call TRBJ2-7; D is possibly TRBD2 (5 bases). V was cut by 6 bases and J by 0 bases, with 6 bases left in between. CDR3 length: 12 amino acids. Germline CDR1 SNHLY, CDR2 FYNNEI. CDR3 DNA: TGTGCCAGCAGCGGGGACTCCTACGAGCAGTACTTC. This gives the protein CASSGDSYEQYF.

This chain connects TRBV30 to TRBJ1-6, with D perhaps TRBD1 (5 bases). The V end was cut by 1 base, the J end by 10 bases, with 20 bases between. CDR1 and CDR2 (germline): GTSNPN, SVGIG (reference sequence). The CDR3 covers 16 residues. CDR3: CAWSEDRQGRGSPLHF. The CDR3, as DNA: TGTGCCTGGAGTGAGGACCGACAAGGACGGGGGTCACCCCTCCACTTT. Based on the CDR3 plus reference TRBV30 and TRBJ1-6, the full variable domain is SQTIHQWPATLVQPVGSPLSLECTVEGTSNPNLYWYRQAAGRGLQLLFYSVGIGQISSEVPQNLSASRPQDRQFILSSKKLLLSDSGFYLCAWSEDRQGRGSPLHFGNGTRLTVT.

For the CDR3, the DNA is TGCAGCGTTGAAGATCGCCCCGCTTCAGGTGCAACTAATGAAAAACTGTTTTTT. It codes for CSVEDRPASGATNEKLFF. The chain has TRBV29-1 and TRBJ1-4; D not resolved. CDR1 and CDR2 from the germline V gene are SQVTM and ANQGSEA. The CDR3 is 18 amino acids. V was pared by 0 bases and J by 0 bases, with 17 bases between.

The chain employs TRBV11-3 and TRBJ2-3; D is possibly TRBD2 (6 bases). Germline values: CDR1 SGHNT, CDR2 YENEEA. CDR3 length: 17 residues. Trimming removed 5 bases from V and 2 bases from J, with 20 bases in between. CDR3 DNA: TGTGCCAGCAGCATTATTATGGGGGGAGGTATCACAGATACGCAGTATTTT. The encoded protein is CASSIIMGGGITDTQYF.

The CDR3 DNA follows: TGCAGCGTTGGAGAGGAAAGGGGTGGCTACACCTTC. Its protein is CSVGEERGGYTF. The rearrangement joins TRBV29-1 to TRBJ1-2, with D possibly TRBD1 on 5 matching bases. This CDR3 spans 12 amino acids. With 4 bases removed from V and 7 bases from J, the gap between germline ends came to 13 bases. Germline CDR1 reads SQVTM; CDR2 reads ANQGSEA.

This chain connects TRBV5-1 to TRBJ2-3; 8 bases map to TRBD2. The germline gives CDR1 SGHRS, CDR2 YFSETQ. The CDR3 contains 18 residues. V shed 1 base, J shed 2 bases, and the junction held 12 bases outside the gene matches. CDR3 sequence (DNA): TGCGCCAGCAGCTTGCCAAGCGGGAGTGGGTCCAACACAGATACGCAGTATTTT. Its protein is CASSLPSGSGSNTDTQYF.

The CDR3 sequence is CASSLQRVLSGANVLTF. For the CDR3, the DNA is TGTGCCAGCAGCTTGCAGCGGGTGCTCTCTGGGGCCAACGTCCTGACTTTC. This chain links TRBV5-4 with TRBJ2-6; possible D gene TRBD2, 6 bases. The CDR3 sequence is 17 residues long. V was cut by 1 base and J by 0 bases, with 11 bases left in between. Germline assignment: CDR1 SGHNT and CDR2 YYREEE (reference sequence).

The chain couples TRBV5-1 to TRBJ2-1, with 8 bases matching TRBD2. Trimming at V came to 3 bases and at J to 7 bases, leaving 9 bases not matched to a gene. There are 15 residues in the CDR3. The germline CDR1 and CDR2 sequences are SGHRS and YFSETQ. DNA of the CDR3: TGCGCCAGCAGCTGGACTAGCCCCCCGCGGAATGAGCAGTTCTTC. Its translation is CASSWTSPPRNEQFF. Together with reference TRBV5-1 and TRBJ2-1, the CDR3 gives the full variable domain: KAGVTQTPRYLIKTRGQQVTLSCSPISGHRSVSWYQQTPGQGLQFLFEYFSETQRNKGNFPGRFSGRQFSNSRSEMNVSTLELGDSALYLCASSWTSPPRNEQFFGPGTRLTVL.

As DNA, the CDR3 is TGTGCCAGCAGTTTGACACCCTACGAGCAGTACTTC. Protein product: CASSLTPYEQYF. V usage is TRBV28 and J usage is TRBJ2-7; D gene uncertain. The CDR3 runs to 12 residues. V lost 3 bases and J 2 bases, leaving 5 bases between the germline ends. The germline V gene has CDR1 MDHEN and CDR2 SYDVKM.

V is TRBV5-1 and J is TRBJ2-6, with TRBD2 matching 8 bases. The CDR3 is 18 residues long. V lost 3 bases to trimming and J lost 3 bases; unmatched junction nucleotides: 11. CDR1 SGHRS and CDR2 YFSETQ come from the germline V gene. The CDR3, as DNA: TGCGCCAGCAGCTCCCGGGGCAGCGGGAGAAGTGGGGCCAACGTCCTGACTTTC. It codes for CASSSRGSGRSGANVLTF.